A selection of T cell receptor beta chains follows, all from one sample in a study of cytomegalovirus exposure and HLA in healthy donors. Here immunoSEQ multiplex PCR was the method, and the copy in TCRdb shows in-frame clones only, minus some. This table has 150,000 to 200,000 clones, 60% to 80% appearing once. Source material: PBMCs. The receptors come from a man aged 45-65 years in good health and CMV-seropositive. Each CDR3 is given with its conserved first and last residue. A D gene is named only where the DNA matches it firmly. Clone sizes are given selectively: once, few, many, or a class where the clone is expanded.

-	-	TRBV28	TRBJ2-1	TGTGCCAGCAGTTTAGAGGCGGGCAATGAGCAGTTCTTC	CASSLEAGNEQFF
-	TRBD1	TRBV5-1	TRBJ2-1	TGCGCCAGCAGCTTGGGTGGACAGGGGGCGCGGAATGAGCAGTTCTTC	CASSLGGQGARNEQFF
-	TRBD2	TRBV30	TRBJ2-6	TGTGCCTGGACTAGCGGGGACATTTCTGGGGCCAACGTCCTGACTTTC	CAWTSGDISGANVLTF
-	-	TRBV9	TRBJ2-5	TGTGCCAGCAGCGTATTCCAGAATCAAGAGACCCAGTACTTC	CASSVFQNQETQYF
-	TRBD2	TRBV27	TRBJ2-7	TGTGCCAGCAGTTCAGGACTAGCGGGGGTTTCCTACGAGCAGTACTTC	CASSSGLAGVSYEQYF
-	-	TRBV7-9	TRBJ2-1	TGTGCCAGCAGCCCAGGGACTTACAATGAGCAGTTCTTC	CASSPGTYNEQFF
once	TRBD1	TRBV19	TRBJ2-2	TGTGCCAGTAGTAGGGACAGGGAATTTTCCGGGGAGCTGTTTTTT	CASSRDREFSGELFF
-	TRBD1	TRBV6-1	TRBJ2-3	TGTGCCAGCAGACAGGGGGCAGATACGCAGTATTTT	CASRQGADTQYF
-	TRBD1	TRBV5-1	TRBJ2-5	TGCGCCAGCAGCTTGGTTACAGGGGGAGAGACCCAGTACTTC	CASSLVTGGETQYF
once	TRBD1	TRBV30	TRBJ1-2	TGTGCCTGGAGGGGGACGGGGACAGCAAAAGCTAACTATGGCTACACCTTC	CAWRGTGTAKANYGYTF
-	-	TRBV6-6	TRBJ1-6	TGTGCCAGCAGGAGACAGGATAATTCACCCCTCCACTTT	CASRRQDNSPLHF
-	-	TRBV14	TRBJ2-4	TGTGCCAGCAGCCAACTGACAGAAAACATTCAGTACTTC	CASSQLTENIQYF
once	-	TRBV7-6	TRBJ2-2	TGTGCCAGCAGCCCCGGTCAGGTCACCGGGGAGCTGTTTTTT	CASSPGQVTGELFF
-	-	TRBV27	TRBJ1-2	TGTGCCAGCAGTTTAAGGGGTCCCTACTATGGCTACACCTTC	CASSLRGPYYGYTF
-	TRBD1	TRBV15	TRBJ1-2	TGTGCCACCAGCAGAGATATCGGGACAGTCCTCTATGGCTACACCTTC	CATSRDIGTVLYGYTF
-	-	TRBV7-6	TRBJ2-5	TGTGCCAGCAGGAGTGAGGGCTACCACTTC	CASRSEGYHF
-	TRBD1	TRBV6-6	TRBJ1-1	TGTGCCAGCAGTTCACAGGGGACGATCACTGAAGCTTTCTTT	CASSSQGTITEAFF
-	TRBD1	TRBV11-2	TRBJ1-1	TGTGCCAGCAGCACTTTCAGGGGGCAGGGAACTTTCTTT	CASSTFRGQGTFF
-	TRBD1	TRBV13	TRBJ1-1	TGTGCCAGCAGCAGGGGACAGAGAAACACTGAAGCTTTCTTT	CASSRGQRNTEAFF
-	-	TRBV15	TRBJ2-5	TGTGCCACCAGCAGACAAAGACAGGAGACCCAGTACTTC	CATSRQRQETQYF
once	-	TRBV30	TRBJ2-3	TGTGCCTGGAGTGTAGGTCTCGGGAGCACAGATACGCAGTATTTT	CAWSVGLGSTDTQYF
-	-	TRBV11-2	TRBJ2-1	TGTGCCAGCAGCTTAATCCGGGGAAGAGTCAATGAGCAGTTCTTC	CASSLIRGRVNEQFF
-	-	TRBV5-1	TRBJ1-4	TGCGCCAGCAGCTCAGGGGCCGCGACTAATGAAAAACTGTTTTTT	CASSSGAATNEKLFF
-	TRBD1	TRBV4-3	TRBJ2-2	TGCGCCAGCAGCCAAGATGGGACAGGGGGTCTCACCGGGGAGCTGTTTTTT	CASSQDGTGGLTGELFF
-	-	TRBV5-6	TRBJ2-7	TGTGCCAGCAGCCCAGCGCCAGGGCCCTACGAGCAGTACTTC	CASSPAPGPYEQYF
-	-	TRBV9	TRBJ2-1	TGTGCCAGCAGCGCAGAGCGTAAGCTGCCCGACAATGAGCAGTTCTTC	CASSAERKLPDNEQFF
-	TRBD2	TRBV5-4	TRBJ2-5	TGTGCCAGCAGCCAAGGGGGCGGGGGGGTAGAGACCCAGTACTTC	CASSQGGGGVETQYF
few	-	TRBV7-9	TRBJ1-6	TGTGCCAGCAGCTTAGTCAGCGGTTCACCCCTCCACTTT	CASSLVSGSPLHF
-	TRBD1	TRBV10-3	TRBJ1-6	TGTGCCAGCCAGGGGACAGGGATGAATTCACCCCTCCACTTT	CASQGTGMNSPLHF
-	-	TRBV29-1	TRBJ2-6	TGCAGCGTTCTTGGACAGAGCTCTGGGGCCAACGTCCTGACTTTC	CSVLGQSSGANVLTF
few	-	TRBV28	TRBJ1-4	TGTGCCAGCAGTTTGCCCACAGGGAATGAAAAACTGTTTTTT	CASSLPTGNEKLFF
-	-	TRBV9	TRBJ2-5	TGTGCCAGCAGCGTACAGGCTGGCCGGGGTGAGACCCAGTACTTC	CASSVQAGRGETQYF
-	-	TRBV5-6	TRBJ2-7	TGTGCCAGCAGCGAAACAGGGTCCTACGAGCAGTACTTC	CASSETGSYEQYF
few	-	TRBV4-1	TRBJ1-5	TGCGCCAGCAGCCTGGGACACCAAAATCAGCCCCAGCATTTT	CASSLGHQNQPQHF